The T cell receptor beta chain described here comes from a study of T cell changes during pregnancy in multiple sclerosis. CDR1 MNHEY and CDR2 SMNVEV come from the germline V gene (reference sequence). V was clipped by 2 bases and J by 2 bases; unmatched bases: 5. CDR3 length equals 15 residues. Generated by immunoSEQ multiplex PCR, the TCRdb table keeps only in-frame clones and is missing some. Of about 83,000 clones in the sample, 90% to 95% were seen once. The receptor was isolated from a female donor with multiple sclerosis, enrolled in a pregnancy study. Sample: peripheral blood, taken in the second trimester of pregnancy. V usage is TRBV27 and J usage is TRBJ2-7; TRBD1 matches at 8 bases. The CDR3 region has the DNA TGTGCCAGCAGTTTAGTAGGGACAGGACCCTACGAGCAGTACTTC. Its protein is CASSLVGTGPYEQYF.